This T cell receptor (beta chain) was identified during a study of blood T cell repertoires in COVID-19. Study overall: Whether acute or convalescent, the COVID-19 samples came from the United States, Italy and Spain.

Original analysis: Reference gene primer amplification in the assay estimated nucleated cell counts. Profiling relied on immunoSEQ multiplex PCR, and the TCRdb table lists in-frame clones only, not all of them. Clone size and the V and J calls come from that table; the DNA yielded D and trimming. Found here are 400,000 to 450,000 clones, roughly 90% of them singletons; the top ten hold about 0.91%. Trimming took off 7 bases at V and 0 bases at J, with 15 bases between the two ends. This CDR3 is built from 16 residues. Germline V gene lookup returns CDR1 MNHEY and CDR2 SMNVEV (reference sequence). The source material was peripheral blood. The chain carries TRBV27 and TRBJ2-2, with D unresolved. The clonotype originates from a man between 18 and 29 years old with COVID-19, enrolled during active disease. The CDR3 here is CASTPKAATNTGELFF. The CDR3 DNA sequence: TGTGCCAGCACCCCTAAGGCGGCCACGAACACCGGGGAGCTGTTTTTT.